This T cell receptor beta chain came from a study of CD4+ T cells in melanoma. General study points: CD8+ T cell, macrophage and B cell function reportedly correlated with neoantigen-specific CD4+ T cells. In melanoma, neoantigen-specific CD4+ T cells reportedly differed in differentiation state.

Here immunoSEQ multiplex PCR was the method, and the copy in TCRdb shows in-frame clones only, minus some. Found here are some 13,000 clones, roughly 80% of them singletons; the top ten hold approximately 16%. Germline assignment: CDR1 MNHNY and CDR2 SVGAGI (reference sequence). The CDR3 spans 11 residues. With 8 bases removed from V and 1 base from J, the gap between germline ends came to 0 bases. Concerning this clone: Its matching antigen is unknown.

This TCR was recovered from a human donor with melanoma. This chain uses TRBV6-6 with TRBJ2-6; D is ambiguous. The sequencing sample was made of cells from a culture (not recorded whether cultured in vitro). The CDR3 here is CASSGANVLTF. CDR3 in DNA: TGTGCCAGCTCTGGGGCCAACGTCCTGACTTTC.